The clone carrying this TCR beta chain was counted many times. As yet, its antigen is unknown. This entry is derived from a study of regulatory T cells in long-lasting Graves disease. Looking at the study overall: The criterion for persistent Graves' disease was over 5 years of antithyroid drugs with positive TSH receptor antibodies. Broader study findings: Thyroid tissue went unexamined; only peripheral blood was analyzed.

Arm-PCR with iRepertoire HTBI primers amplified the CDR3 regions for these TCR beta libraries. One entry per CDR3 protein, called by TCRdb with MiXCR from the multiplex PCR reads. Of about 460,000 distinct CDR3 sequences listed, under 25% are singletons. Time point in this sample: persistent/refractory GD, antithyroid drugs over 5 years with positive TRAb. PBMCs provided the RNA from which the TCR library was made. Patients with Graves' disease were diagnosed by American Thyroid Association guidelines. This specimen consisted of peripheral blood mononuclear cells (PBMCs), obtained when the disease was refractory, from a patient treated with antithyroid drugs. The receptor was isolated from a female donor with Graves disease.

CDR3 sequence: CSARSPTYETQYF. In nucleotides, the CDR3 is TGCAGTGCTAGGTCCCCCACTTATGAGACCCAGTACTTC. The V and J genes are TRBV20-1 and TRBJ2-5, with unresolved D. The CDR3 loop spans 13 amino acids. V was cut by 3 bases and J by 5 bases, with 13 bases left in between. The germline CDR1 and CDR2 sequences are DFQATT and SNEGSKA (reference sequence).